What follows describes a single T cell receptor (beta chain). Antigen unknown. The CDR3 is made up of 14 amino acids. Deletions cut 6 bases from V and 3 bases from J, with 15 bases between. The germline CDR1 and CDR2 sequences are SNHLY and FYNNEI. This sample was taken from a study of a mutant IDH1 vaccine in newly diagnosed glioma. Study summary: Treated patients showed a male proportion of approximately 62%, a female proportion of 37.5%, and a mean age of approximately 40 years. Findings and caveats of the study: There seemed to be no relation between pseudoprogression and changes in top peripheral T cell clonotypes.

Regarding time point: week 35, safety follow-up. The vaccine gave 300 ug of a 20-mer mutant IDH1 peptide subcutaneously per dose. Donors harbored newly found WHO grade 3 or 4 IDH1-mutant, ATRX-lost astrocytomas. The assay was immunoSEQ multiplex PCR, and TCRdb's table has in-frame clones only and misses some. The sample consists of approximately 60,000 clones, roughly 74% of them appearing once. This clonotype was obtained from a man aged 50 or older with glioma. Specimen: PBMCs, collected from a glioma patient whose treatment included an IDH1 peptide vaccine. The V and J genes are TRBV2 and TRBJ2-7; the D gene could be TRBD1 or TRBD2 (5 bases each). DNA of the CDR3: TGTGCCAGCAGGCCGGGGCTCCACCACTACGAGCAGTACTTC. Residues: CASRPGLHHYEQYF.